This T cell receptor beta chain stems from a study of post-analysis software for immune sequencing data. Background on the study: Progressive-relapsing, secondary progressive and relapsing-remitting multiple sclerosis were among the disease courses included.

Findings and caveats of the study: The F measure placed samples prepared in the same batch into strongly shared clusters. Four or five TRBV segments were significantly more frequent in patients than in controls. TRBV5-6, TRBV5-1 and TRBV20-1 were among these segments. Normalized Chao1 diversity was significantly lower in multiple sclerosis patients than in controls.

Prepared TCR beta cDNA libraries contained unique molecular identifiers. TCRdb reprocessed the PCR reads via MiXCR and lists one record per CDR3 protein. The sample includes hundreds of thousands of distinct CDR3 sequences, around 50% of them seen just once. Germline CDR1 reads LGHNA; CDR2 reads YNFKEQ. Germline trimming cut 0 bases from V and 0 bases from J; bases unmatched to any gene: 4. This CDR3 is built from 17 residues. About this clonotype: As yet, its antigen is unknown.

This receptor was obtained from a girl between 10 and 17 years old with multiple sclerosis. Sequencing was done on a sample of blood. J is TRBJ2-5 and V is TRBV4-2; 10 bases map to TRBD2. The chain's CDR3 is CASSQEEAGGYQETQYF. Here the CDR3 DNA reads TGTGCCAGCAGCCAAGAAGAAGCGGGAGGGTACCAAGAGACCCAGTACTTC.